This paragraph reports one TCR beta chain. This clone was recorded only once. Its antigen target is currently unknown. There are no base qualities to consult, and no much larger clone falls within one base. Libraries were prepared through the immunoSEQ multiplex PCR assay. Not all clones reach the TCRdb copy of this immuneACCESS table, which keeps in-frame sequences only. Checked studies attribute under half of the gap to unresolved V genes and leave the rest unexplained. The sample has about 100,000 clones on record, under 95% of them singletons. Just under 0.8% of the sample lies in the top ten. This record comes from a study of T cell changes during pregnancy in multiple sclerosis (dated by TCRdb to the late 2010s). Some background on the complete study: The study looked at changes in the T cell repertoire across pregnancy in women with multiple sclerosis.

Source: peripheral blood, taken in the third trimester of pregnancy. The clonotype was recovered from a female donor in good health, enrolled as a control in a pregnancy study.

The sequenced DNA is TGTGCCAGCAGCTTAAATCAGGGGCAAGATACGCAGTATTTT. This encodes CASSLNQGQDTQYF. Rearrangement joined TRBV7-7 to TRBJ2-3; possibly the D gene is TRBD1, per 6 matching bases. The CDR3 measures 14 amino acids from cysteine to phenylalanine. The CDR3 DNA has 42 bases and is translated from base 1. CDR1 and CDR2 (SSHAT, FNYEAQ) derive from the germline V gene (reference sequence). Cut back by 2 bases and 5 bases, the V and J ends lie 11 bases apart.